The following is a T cell receptor beta chain sequence with its context. Its antigen is unidentified. These data belong to a study of T cells in Graves' hyperthyroidism and ophthalmopathy. General study points: From stable hyperthyroidism, ophthalmopathy was separated by a 13 V-J model.

The V gene's germline CDR1 is SGHRS and CDR2 YFSETQ. The CDR3 has 15 amino acids. V was trimmed by 7 bases and J by 1 base, leaving 17 bases between them. The TCR beta CDR3 regions underwent amplification using RNA transcripts as the source. The HTBI primer set was used in a first-round RT-PCR of the TCR CDR3. TCRdb used MiXCR to reprocess the multiplex PCR reads, holding one entry per CDR3 protein. The data contain fewer than 350,000 distinct CDR3 sequences, approximately 19% of them singletons. The gene calls are TRBV5-1 and TRBJ2-5, with D hard to call. The specimen sequenced was blood. This clonotype originated in a man in his fifties or sixties with Graves' ophthalmopathy. Here the CDR3 DNA reads TGCGCCAGCTCTGTACTAAGTACGGGCCAAGAGACCCAGTACTTC. This encodes CASSVLSTGQETQYF.